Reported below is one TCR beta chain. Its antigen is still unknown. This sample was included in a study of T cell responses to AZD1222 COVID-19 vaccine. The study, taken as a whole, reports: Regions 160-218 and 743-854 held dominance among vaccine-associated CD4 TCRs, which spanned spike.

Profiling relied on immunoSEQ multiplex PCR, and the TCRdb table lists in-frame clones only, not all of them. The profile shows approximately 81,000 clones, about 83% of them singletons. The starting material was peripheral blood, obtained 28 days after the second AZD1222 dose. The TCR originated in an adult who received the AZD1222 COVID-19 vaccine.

The CDR3 DNA is TGTGCCTGGATGAAGGGGAGGTCTGGGAACACTGAAGCTTTCTTT. Protein sequence: CAWMKGRSGNTEAFF. The V gene is TRBV30, the J gene TRBJ1-1; D perhaps matches TRBD1 (5 bases). The CDR3 contains 15 residues. Per the germline V gene, CDR1 is GTSNPN and CDR2 is SVGIG (reference sequence). Trimming pared 4 bases from V and 1 base from J, leaving 16 bases between.